This T cell receptor beta chain was recorded in a study of control samples from healthy donors and cancer patients. Data came from immunoSEQ multiplex PCR; TCRdb stores just in-frame clones and leaves some out. The sample yields tens of thousands of clones, 90% to 95% seen once. J lost 0 bases, V lost 1 base, and 4 bases had no gene match. The CDR3 contains 18 residues. Germline loops: CDR1 SGHVS, CDR2 FNYEAQ. The sequencing sample was made of blood. This TCR was sampled from a woman under 30 in good health. The chain is built from TRBV7-6 and TRBJ1-6; 9 bases fit TRBD1. CDR3 sequence (DNA): TGTGCCAGCAGCTTAGGTGACAGGGGGAGCTCCTATAATTCACCCCTCCACTTT. Translated, it gives CASSLGDRGSSYNSPLHF.